This T cell receptor beta chain was retrieved from a study of blood T cell repertoires in COVID-19. Per the authors' pipeline: The assay estimated nucleated cells by amplifying reference gene primers. The method was immunoSEQ multiplex PCR; TCRdb's version includes in-frame clones alone and lacks a portion of them. The DNA was the basis for D and trimming; V, J and clone size are from that table. The profile shows roughly 400,000 clones, roughly 91% of them singletons. Individuals drawn from about two dozen US areas were roughly 18 to 100 years old. With V trimmed by 0 bases and J by 5 bases, 4 bases remained unmatched. The CDR3 contains 16 residues. In germline, CDR1 is KGHDR, CDR2 SFDVKD.

The sequencing sample was made of PBMCs or T cells enriched from blood (not recorded which). The clonotype originates from a man aged 18 to 29 who had recovered from COVID-19. V usage is TRBV24-1 and J usage is TRBJ2-3; 10 bases line up with TRBD2. The CDR3 loop is CATSDLVAGGRDTQYF. DNA for the CDR3: TGTGCCACCAGTGATTTGGTAGCGGGAGGAAGAGATACGCAGTATTTT.